The rows below give T cell receptor beta chains drawn from one sample of a study of vaccination and CD4 T cells after COVID-19. TCRdb reprocessed the PCR reads with MiXCR, giving one entry per CDR3 protein. The profile shows roughly 15,000 distinct CDR3 sequences, around 48% of them singletons. These receptors have no identified antigens. Sequenced material: CD4+ T cells from blood, cultured in vitro, taken about 7 months after SARS-CoV-2 vaccination. The receptor set was obtained from a human donor who had recovered from COVID-19. Each CDR3 is given with its conserved first and last residue. D genes are given only for firm matches. Clone size, where shown, is once, few, many, or a class for clones that have expanded.

J gene | V gene | clone size | D gene | CDR3 DNA | CDR3 protein
TRBJ1-5 | TRBV15 | few | TRBD1 | TGTGCCACCAGCAGAGGACAGGGGAGGACCCAGCATTTT | CATSRGQGRTQHF
TRBJ2-5 | TRBV5-8 | . | TRBD2 | TGTGCCAGCAGCCCCGGGACTAGTGGGGTTGGGGCCGAGACCCAGTACTTC | CASSPGTSGVGAETQYF
TRBJ2-3 | TRBV20-1 | few | . | TGCAGTGCTAACCCTACTACGGGGCGCACAGATACGCAGTATTTT | CSANPTTGRTDTQYF
TRBJ2-3 | TRBV11-3 | . | TRBD2 | TGTGCCAGCACCCCGGGGGGGAGCGGGAGGACAGATACGCAGTATTTT | CASTPGGSGRTDTQYF
TRBJ2-5 | TRBV20-1 | . | TRBD1 | TGCAGTGCTACCGGGACAGGGGTGACCCAGTACTTC | CSATGTGVTQYF
TRBJ2-7 | TRBV20-1 | . | TRBD2 | TGCAGTGCTAGCCGGACTAGCGACTCCTACGAGCAGTACTTC | CSASRTSDSYEQYF
TRBJ1-3 | TRBV20-1 | few | . | TGCAGTGCGCGGAGTCCCTCTGGAAACACCATATATTTT | CSARSPSGNTIYF
TRBJ1-5 | TRBV20-1 | few | . | TGCAGTGCGCGGCAGAAGAATCAGGCCCAGCATTTT | CSARQKNQAQHF
TRBJ2-1 | TRBV20-1 | once | TRBD2 | TGCAGTGCTAGAGTTCTAGCGGGAACCGGTTCCTACAATGAGCAGTTCTTC | CSARVLAGTGSYNEQFF
TRBJ1-5 | TRBV6-2/TRBV6-3 | . | . | TGTGCCAGCAGTTACGTTGTCTTAAGCAATCAGCCCCAGCATTTT | CASSYVVLSNQPQHF
TRBJ1-6 | TRBV7-9 | . | . | TGTGCCAGCAGCCCACCCGGGGGGCGGGATTCACCCCTCCACTTT | CASSPPGGRDSPLHF
TRBJ2-7 | TRBV6-4 | . | TRBD1 | TGTGCCGTACAGGGGGCGCGGTACGAGCAGTACTTC | CAVQGARYEQYF
TRBJ2-1 | TRBV7-3 | . | TRBD2 | TGTGCCAGCAGCGCGGGGGGCCACAATGAGCAGTTCTTC | CASSAGGHNEQFF
TRBJ2-5 | TRBV20-1 | few | TRBD2 | TGCAGTGCCCCCCGACTAGCGGGGCTGACCCAGTACTTC | CSAPRLAGLTQYF
TRBJ1-5 | TRBV30 | . | . | TGTGCCTGGAGGGCCAACTTGGGCAATCAGCCCCAGCATTTT | CAWRANLGNQPQHF
TRBJ1-5 | TRBV19 | medium-sized | . | TGTGCCAGTAGTTCCGGGACGCCTAGCAATCAGCCCCAGCATTTT | CASSSGTPSNQPQHF
TRBJ2-5 | TRBV7-9 | . | TRBD2 | TGTGCCAGCACCCCAGTGGGGGGGGAGACCCAGTACTTC | CASTPVGGETQYF
TRBJ1-6 | TRBV19 | . | . | TGTGCCAGTCAGGGGACTTATAATTCACCCCTCCACTTT | CASQGTYNSPLHF
TRBJ2-1 | TRBV6-1 | medium-sized | . | TGTGCCAGCAGCAGGACTGATTACAATGAGCAGTTCTTC | CASSRTDYNEQFF
TRBJ2-7 | TRBV20-1 | once | . | TGCAGTGTTTTACTAGGAGTGCGCGAGCAGTACTTC | CSVLLGVREQYF
TRBJ2-7 | TRBV7-7 | . | . | TGTGCTAGCAGGCGGTACGAGCAGTACTTC | CASRRYEQYF
TRBJ2-1 | TRBV7-3 | few | . | TGTGCCAGCAGCCAGGGGCCTGAGCAGTTCTTC | CASSQGPEQFF
TRBJ2-5 | TRBV19 | . | . | TGTGCCAGTAGCCCGACTCTTGAAGAGACCCAGTACTTC | CASSPTLEETQYF
TRBJ1-1 | TRBV20-1 | . | TRBD1 | TGCAGTGCTAGAAGGAACAGGGGTGAGGGGGACACTGAAGCTTTCTTT | CSARRNRGEGDTEAFF
TRBJ2-3 | TRBV7-9 | few | . | TGTGCCAGCAGCTTAGACATTACAGGGGGGGAAGATACGCAGTATTTT | CASSLDITGGEDTQYF
TRBJ1-6 | TRBV28 | . | . | TGTGCCAGCAGCGCTCCCGGGACGGCAAATTCACCCCTCCACTTT | CASSAPGTANSPLHF
TRBJ1-1 | TRBV7-6 | . | TRBD1 | TGTGCCAGCAGCCGAGACAGGGGCGCTGAAGCTTTCTTT | CASSRDRGAEAFF
TRBJ2-4 | TRBV20-1 | . | TRBD1 | TGCAGTGCTAGGAAGGGGGCGGTGGACATTCAGTACTTC | CSARKGAVDIQYF
TRBJ2-1 | TRBV20-1 | . | TRBD1 | TGCAGTGCTAGGATCCGGGACAGGGCCGACAATGAGCAGTTCTTC | CSARIRDRADNEQFF
TRBJ1-5 | TRBV12-3/TRBV12-4 | . | TRBD1 | TGTGCCAGCAGCGCGACGGGGACAGGGCATAGCAATCAGCCCCAGCATTTT | CASSATGTGHSNQPQHF
TRBJ2-5 | TRBV5-8 | . | TRBD2 | TGTGCCAGCAGGTTAGCGGGGGGCCTAGGAGAGACCCAGTACTTC | CASRLAGGLGETQYF
TRBJ1-1 | TRBV6-1 | . | . | TGTGCCAGCAGTGAATTGGGGGACATCCCGAACACTGAAGCTTTCTTT | CASSELGDIPNTEAFF
TRBJ2-5 | TRBV7-6 | . | . | TGTGCCAGCAGTAGAGACAGGCAAGAGACCCAGTACTTC | CASSRDRQETQYF
TRBJ1-5 | TRBV6-5 | . | . | TGTGCCAGCAGTTACAGGAGGGATGTGCGCAATCAGCCCCAGCATTTT | CASSYRRDVRNQPQHF
TRBJ2-1 | TRBV6-5 | . | . | TGTGCCAGCAGTTACCCGGGGGGCCGGAATGAGCAGTTCTTC | CASSYPGGRNEQFF
TRBJ2-4 | TRBV20-1 | . | . | TGCAGTGCTAGAGATTCAGGGACCGGTAGAGTCAACATTCAGTACTTC | CSARDSGTGRVNIQYF
TRBJ2-5 | TRBV12-3/TRBV12-4 | few | . | TGTGCCAGCAGTTTAAGGTCACGGGTGACCCAGTACTTC | CASSLRSRVTQYF
TRBJ2-3 | TRBV5-6 | . | . | TGTGCCAGCAGCTTGTTGGGACTGAGCACAGATACGCAGTATTTT | CASSLLGLSTDTQYF
TRBJ1-5 | TRBV20-1 | few | . | TGCAGTGCCCTTCTCCCTTATAGCAATCAGCCCCAGCATTTT | CSALLPYSNQPQHF
TRBJ1-2 | TRBV11-3 | . | . | TGTGCCAGCAGCTTAGGCTCGGGGAGCCGGGGGTGCACCTTC | CASSLGSGSRGCTF
TRBJ2-7 | TRBV15 | . | . | TGTGCCACCAGCGAGACCGGAACGTTTGGCGTACCGATATACGAGCAGTACTTC | CATSETGTFGVPIYEQYF
TRBJ2-5 | TRBV6-2/TRBV6-3 | few | . | TGTGCCAGCAGGCAGGCGGCTAGCTGGGAGACCCAGTACTTC | CASRQAASWETQYF
TRBJ2-5 | TRBV20-1 | . | . | TGCAGTGCTAGCGGGAGAGGCTTCCAAGAGACCCAGTACTTC | CSASGRGFQETQYF
TRBJ2-3 | TRBV7-2 | . | . | TGTGCCAGCCAGGGACGGATTAGCACAGATACGCAGTATTTT | CASQGRISTDTQYF
TRBJ2-3 | TRBV6-2/TRBV6-3 | . | . | TGTGCCAGCAGTTACTCGATTGAGGGAGATACGCAGTATTTT | CASSYSIEGDTQYF
TRBJ2-3 | TRBV6-1 | . | . | TGTGCCAGCGGCTCCTTGCACGGCACAGATACGCAGTATTTT | CASGSLHGTDTQYF
TRBJ1-1 | TRBV6-5 | . | TRBD1 | TGTGCCAGCAGTTACCAGGGACAGGGAGTGAACACTGAAGCTTTCTTT | CASSYQGQGVNTEAFF
TRBJ2-7 | TRBV7-6 | . | TRBD2 | TGTGCCAGCAGCCCGCTAGCGGGAGGTCTCTACGAGCAGTACTTC | CASSPLAGGLYEQYF
TRBJ1-1 | TRBV20-1 | once | . | TGCAGTGCTAGAGGACGCCTTTCGGCTGAAGCTTTCTTT | CSARGRLSAEAFF
TRBJ1-5 | TRBV6-5 | . | . | TGTGCCAGCAGTTACTCGAGAGGGATGAGCAATCAGCCCCAGCATTTT | CASSYSRGMSNQPQHF
TRBJ2-3 | TRBV20-1 | . | . | TGCAGCGCTAGAGTCGGGGGAGGCCCCGGGGCGCAGTATTTT | CSARVGGGPGAQYF
TRBJ2-7 | TRBV10-3 | . | . | TGTGCCATCAGTGAGACAGTCAGCTCCTACGAGCAGTACTTC | CAISETVSSYEQYF
TRBJ1-2 | TRBV2 | . | . | TGTGCCAGCGCCCGGGGGGGGAATGACTATGGCTACACCTTC | CASARGGNDYGYTF
TRBJ2-7 | TRBV11-1 | . | . | TGTGCCAGCAGCTTAGGCGAGGGCCCCTCCTACGAGCAGTACTTC | CASSLGEGPSYEQYF
TRBJ2-1 | TRBV7-3 | . | . | TGTGCCAGCAGCCCTACGGGGATCGCGGACAATGAGCAGTTCTTC | CASSPTGIADNEQFF
TRBJ1-1 | TRBV27 | . | . | TGTGCCAGCAGTTTAGGGGGAATCACTGAAGCTTTCTTT | CASSLGGITEAFF
TRBJ1-2 | TRBV20-1 | . | . | TGCAGTGCTAGATACGAGGGCCCCCCAGGCTATGGCTACACCTTC | CSARYEGPPGYGYTF
TRBJ1-2 | TRBV27 | . | TRBD1 | TGTGCCAGCAGTTTATTCCCCGGACAGGGGTCCTATGGCTACACCTTC | CASSLFPGQGSYGYTF